This is a list of T cell receptor beta chains from one sample in a study of response to subunit inactivated influenza vaccine. MiXCR was run by TCRdb on the RT-PCR reads, yielding one entry per CDR3 protein. The table has some 150,000 distinct CDR3 sequences, about 12% seen once. This sample also belongs to another study, concerning T cells expressing NK-cell markers.

The sequences come from CD8+ T cells sorted from PBMCs, collected 12 days after vaccination. The receptor set was obtained from a man aged 45-65 years who received an inactivated influenza vaccine. CDR3s include the opening cysteine and the closing phenylalanine or tryptophan. D genes are given only for firm matches. Only some rows state a clone size, as once, few, many or a class for expanded clones.

length: 16
V: TRBV7-9
D: TRBD1
J: TRBJ1-1
size: NA
CDR3: CASSSTPRQGKTEAFF
DNA: TGTGCCAGCAGCTCTACGCCGCGACAGGGAAAAACTGAAGCTTTCTTT

length: 12
V: TRBV28
D: NA
J: TRBJ2-7
size: many
CDR3: CASSLRDYEQYF
DNA: TGTGCCAGCAGTTTACGGGATTACGAGCAGTACTTC

length: 16
V: TRBV3-1
D: NA
J: TRBJ2-7
size: few
CDR3: CASSQDWGSVAYEQYF
DNA: TGTGCCAGCAGCCAAGATTGGGGATCGGTTGCCTACGAGCAGTACTTC

length: 15
V: TRBV10-3
D: NA
J: TRBJ2-3
size: few
CDR3: CATHFAVTSTDTQYF
DNA: TGTGCCACCCACTTTGCTGTTACTTCCACAGATACGCAGTATTTT

length: 14
V: TRBV6-1
D: NA
J: TRBJ1-5
size: NA
CDR3: CASSPLKQGQPQHF
DNA: TGTGCCAGCAGCCCCCTCAAACAGGGACAGCCCCAGCATTTT

length: 13
V: TRBV13
D: NA
J: TRBJ1-1
size: NA
CDR3: CASSPGGWTEAFF
DNA: TGTGCCAGCAGCCCGGGTGGATGGACTGAAGCTTTCTTT

length: 15
V: TRBV27
D: TRBD2
J: TRBJ2-3
size: NA
CDR3: CASSLGREGPDTQYF
DNA: TGTGCCAGCAGTTTAGGCAGGGAGGGTCCAGATACGCAGTATTTT

length: 18
V: TRBV2
D: TRBD2
J: TRBJ2-3
size: NA
CDR3: CASSEGLAGGPRADTQYF
DNA: TGTGCCAGCAGTGAAGGACTAGCGGGAGGGCCCAGGGCAGATACGCAGTATTTT

length: 15
V: TRBV5-5
D: TRBD1
J: TRBJ1-1
size: few
CDR3: CASSLDGTGGTEAFF
DNA: TGTGCCAGCAGCTTGGACGGGACAGGGGGCACTGAAGCTTTCTTT

length: 15
V: TRBV28
D: TRBD1
J: TRBJ2-7
size: NA
CDR3: CASSSPGQGSYEQYF
DNA: TGTGCCAGCAGTTCCCCGGGACAGGGCTCCTACGAGCAGTACTTC

length: 16
V: TRBV29-1
D: NA
J: TRBJ2-2
size: NA
CDR3: CSVVIVGTEHTGELFF
DNA: TGCAGCGTTGTAATTGTAGGGACCGAACACACCGGGGAGCTGTTTTTT

length: 16
V: TRBV5-1
D: NA
J: TRBJ2-5
size: many
CDR3: CASSLDHRGYQETQYF
DNA: TGCGCCAGCAGCTTGGATCACCGGGGGTACCAAGAGACCCAGTACTTC

length: 14
V: TRBV29-1
D: NA
J: TRBJ2-1
size: many
CDR3: CSVDGVSTYNEQFF
DNA: TGCAGCGTTGATGGGGTCTCGACCTACAATGAGCAGTTCTTC

length: 12
V: TRBV18
D: NA
J: TRBJ2-3
size: NA
CDR3: CASSDAVDTQYF
DNA: TGTGCCAGCTCCGACGCGGTGGATACGCAGTATTTT

length: 12
V: TRBV5-6
D: NA
J: TRBJ2-7
size: few
CDR3: CASSLENYEQYF
DNA: TGTGCCAGCAGCTTGGAGAACTACGAGCAGTACTTC

length: 19
V: TRBV28
D: TRBD1
J: TRBJ1-1
size: few
CDR3: CASKTPSGGRGPLGTEAFF
DNA: TGTGCCAGCAAAACCCCCTCGGGAGGCAGGGGGCCCCTCGGGACTGAAGCTTTCTTT

length: 13
V: TRBV28
D: NA
J: TRBJ2-2
size: few
CDR3: CATATGNTGELFF
DNA: TGTGCCACCGCGACAGGGAACACCGGGGAGCTGTTTTTT

length: 15
V: TRBV15
D: NA
J: TRBJ2-7
size: many
CDR3: CATSRDSVSSYEQYF
DNA: TGTGCCACCAGCAGAGATAGCGTCAGCTCCTACGAGCAGTACTTC

length: 16
V: TRBV7-9
D: TRBD2
J: TRBJ2-5
size: NA
CDR3: CASSSGLAELQETQYF
DNA: TGTGCCAGCAGCTCCGGACTAGCGGAACTTCAAGAGACCCAGTACTTC

length: 16
V: TRBV11-1
D: NA
J: TRBJ2-1
size: NA
CDR3: CASSSTRPRSYNEQFF
DNA: TGTGCCAGCAGCTCAACCCGGCCACGCTCCTACAATGAGCAGTTCTTC

length: 15
V: TRBV5-6
D: NA
J: TRBJ2-3
size: NA
CDR3: CASGPGTTSTDTQYF
DNA: TGTGCCAGCGGACCCGGGACAACTAGCACAGATACGCAGTATTTT

length: 12
V: TRBV13
D: NA
J: TRBJ1-6
size: many
CDR3: CASSLWQGPLHF
DNA: TGTGCCAGCAGCTTATGGCAGGGACCCCTCCACTTT

length: 14
V: TRBV4-1
D: NA
J: TRBJ1-1
size: many
CDR3: CASRVTGHLTEAFF
DNA: TGCGCCAGCAGAGTTACGGGACACCTGACTGAAGCTTTCTTT

length: 14
V: TRBV4-1
D: NA
J: TRBJ1-4
size: NA
CDR3: CASSQFDWNEKLFF
DNA: TGCGCCAGCAGCCAATTCGACTGGAATGAAAAACTGTTTTTT

length: 11
V: TRBV20-1
D: NA
J: TRBJ1-1
size: NA
CDR3: CSTVLGTEAFF
DNA: TGCAGTACGGTTTTGGGCACTGAAGCTTTCTTT

length: 20
V: TRBV9
D: TRBD2
J: TRBJ2-3
size: few
CDR3: CASSVGPGTSGATSTDTQYF
DNA: TGTGCCAGCAGCGTAGGTCCGGGGACTAGCGGAGCCACTAGCACAGATACGCAGTATTTT